These 10 T cell receptor beta chains came from one sample sequenced in a study of blood T cells in healthy people across ages (dated by TCRdb to the mid-2010s). Library preparation used 5' RACE. TCRdb records Illumina HiSeq 2500 as the sequencer. A second PCR of about 6 to 12 cycles was performed with a sample-barcoded 5' primer and a J-beta primer mix. Clones were called with MiXCR by TCRdb after fastp trimmed the public reads at Q25, and only in-frame beta chains were retained. Rows with one shared CDR3 protein collapse into an entry with the most common genes and DNA. This sample lists about 580,000 distinct CDR3 sequences; around half were detected once. The leading ten clones occupy 20% to 25% of the sample. What was sequenced was blood. The receptors shown here come from a man at least 80 years old in good health.

This clonotype occurred a few times. The chain recombines TRBV5-1 with TRBJ2-1; 7 bases map to TRBD2. Germline CDR1 reads SGHRS; CDR2 reads YFSETQ. V was pared by 0 bases and J by 8 bases, with 8 bases of the junction left unmatched. The CDR3 totals 15 residues. This CDR3 is CASSLVGEGQYEQFF. The CDR3 DNA follows: TGCGCCAGCAGCTTGGTAGGGGAGGGCCAATATGAGCAGTTCTTC. The whole variable domain, filled in from reference TRBV5-1 and TRBJ2-1, reads KAGVTQTPRYLIKTRGQQVTLSCSPISGHRSVSWYQQTPGQGLQFLFEYFSETQRNKGNFPGRFSGRQFSNSRSEMNVSTLELGDSALYLCASSLVGEGQYEQFFGPGTRLTVL.

The chain is built from TRBV20-1 and TRBJ2-3, with 8 bases aligning to TRBD2. Germline lookup yields CDR1 DFQATT and CDR2 SNEGSKA (reference sequence). The J segment lost 4 bases and the V segment lost 1 base, leaving 7 bases of the junction unmatched. The CDR3 loop spans 15 amino acids. The CDR3 sequence: CSARVGRTSSDTQYF. CDR3 nucleotides: TGCAGTGCTAGAGTAGGTAGGACTAGCTCAGATACGCAGTATTTT.

The rearrangement links TRBV18 to TRBJ1-5; no clear D. Trimming shortened V by 2 bases and J by 0 bases, and 2 bases separated the two germline ends. CDR1 and CDR2 (germline): KGHSH, LQKENI. This CDR3 spans 13 amino acids. CDR3 protein: CASSPNSNQPQHF. In DNA form, the CDR3 reads TGTGCCAGCTCACCAAATAGCAATCAGCCCCAGCATTTT.

V gene TRBV4-3 combines with J gene TRBJ1-5; TRBD1 aligns across 7 bases. Trimming at V came to 2 bases and at J to 0 bases, leaving 7 bases not matched to a gene. The CDR3 totals 17 residues. Germline V gene lookup returns CDR1 LGHNA and CDR2 YSLEER. CDR3 sequence reads: CASSQNRGPYSNQPQHF. CDR3 coding DNA: TGCGCCAGCAGCCAAAACAGGGGACCCTATAGCAATCAGCCCCAGCATTTT.

V is TRBV3-1 and J is TRBJ2-3; D uncertain. In germline, CDR1 is LGHDT, CDR2 YNNKEL (reference sequence). V was clipped by 7 bases and J by 2 bases, with 13 bases between them. The CDR3 runs to 14 residues. The DNA for the CDR3 is TGTGCCAGCACTAAGATGACAAACACAGATACGCAGTATTTT. Translating it yields CASTKMTNTDTQYF.

There are a few counts of this clonotype. The CDR3 spells CASRDFHRGSTDTQYF. Written as DNA, the CDR3 is TGTGCCAGCAGGGACTTCCACAGGGGCAGCACAGATACGCAGTATTTT. This rearrangement joins TRBV27 to TRBJ2-3; TRBD1 agrees at 7 bases. The CDR3 contains 16 residues. V lost 6 bases, J lost 0 bases, and 9 bases stayed unmatched. Per the germline V gene, CDR1 is MNHEY and CDR2 is SMNVEV (reference sequence).

The J gene is TRBJ1-5, the V gene TRBV20-1, with D possibly TRBD1 on 5 matching bases. The V and J ends lost 4 bases and 7 bases respectively, with 14 bases between them. CDR1 is DFQATT, CDR2 SNEGSKA, per germline (reference sequence). The CDR3 runs 13 residues. CDR3 loop: CSAKGRGGQPQHF. The CDR3 DNA is TGCAGTGCTAAAGGTCGCGGGGGACAGCCCCAGCATTTT.

The rearrangement joins TRBV12-3 or TRBV12-4 to TRBJ2-1; 7 bases map to TRBD2. Trimming took 6 bases from V and 3 from J; bases not matched to a gene: 11. This CDR3 is built from 16 residues. The CDR3 DNA reads as TGTGCCAGCAGCTCCGGACTAGGATTGGGCTACAATGAGCAGTTCTTC. Amino acid sequence: CASSSGLGLGYNEQFF.

This clonotype was recorded once. V usage is TRBV21-1 and J usage is TRBJ2-5; the listed D gene, TRBD1, was not tested against the DNA. The DNA end is more similar to TRBJ2-7, so the J call may be wrong. TRBV21-1 is shown as a pseudogene. The CDR3 sequence is 16 residues long. CDR3 in amino acids: CASGKAPRVEPYEQYF. Written as DNA, the CDR3 is TGTGCCAGCGGCAAAGCCCCCAGGGTCGAGCCCTACGAGCAGTACTTC.

This chain links TRBV20-1 with TRBJ2-5, with 15 bases matching TRBD2. The ends lost 5 bases at V and 0 bases at J; junction bases unmatched: 4. The CDR3 consists of 16 residues. Germline V gene sequence: CDR1 DFQATT, CDR2 SNEGSKA (reference sequence). The CDR3 spells CSASGTSGRYQETQYF. As DNA, the CDR3 is TGCAGTGCTTCCGGGACTAGCGGGAGGTACCAAGAGACCCAGTACTTC.